This TCR beta chain is drawn from a study of blood T cell repertoires in COVID-19. Across the study: In each case, the material was cDNA or gDNA derived from T cells, B-cell-depleted T cells, or PBMCs.

Germline-derived CDR1 and CDR2 are SGDLS and YYNGEE. This CDR3 is 14 amino acids long. Trimming took off 4 bases at V and 4 bases at J, with 14 bases between the two ends. Profiling relied on immunoSEQ multiplex PCR, and the TCRdb table lists in-frame clones only, not all of them. The sample records 130,000 to 150,000 clones, around 81% being singletons. The chain has TRBV9 and TRBJ1-2; D is unresolved. The TCR was taken from a man in his 60s with active or convalescent COVID-19. Sequenced material: peripheral blood. DNA of the CDR3: TGTGCCAGCAGCATGAGCGTTGGAGCCTATGGCTACACCTTC. It yields the protein CASSMSVGAYGYTF.